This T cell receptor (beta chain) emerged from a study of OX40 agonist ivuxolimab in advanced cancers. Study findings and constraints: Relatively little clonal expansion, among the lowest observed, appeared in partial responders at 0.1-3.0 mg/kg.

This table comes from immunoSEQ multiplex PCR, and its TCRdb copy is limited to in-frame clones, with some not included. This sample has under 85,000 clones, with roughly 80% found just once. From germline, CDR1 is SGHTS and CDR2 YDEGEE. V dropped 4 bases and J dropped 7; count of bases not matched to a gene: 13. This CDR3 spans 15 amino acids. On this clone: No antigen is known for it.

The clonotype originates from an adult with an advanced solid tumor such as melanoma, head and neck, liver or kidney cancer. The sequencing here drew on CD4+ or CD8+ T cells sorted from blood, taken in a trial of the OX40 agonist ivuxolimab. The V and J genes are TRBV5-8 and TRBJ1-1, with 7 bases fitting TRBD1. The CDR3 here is CASSPPGGQRIEAFF. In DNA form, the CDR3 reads TGTGCCAGCAGCCCACCGGGGGGACAGCGAATTGAAGCTTTCTTT.